One sample yielded the 10 T cell receptor beta chains listed below, sequenced in a study of T cells in Graves' hyperthyroidism and ophthalmopathy. From RNA transcripts, TCR beta CDR3 regions were amplified. TCR CDR3 underwent first-round RT-PCR with the HTBI primer set. MiXCR, run by TCRdb on the multiplex PCR reads, gives a single entry per CDR3 protein. The sample contains 730,000 or so distinct CDR3 sequences, around 19% of which appear only once. The sequencing input was blood. These receptors came from a woman aged 50 to 60 with Graves' hyperthyroidism that later progressed to Graves' ophthalmopathy.

This clonotype was detected ten times or more. The V call is TRBV20-1, the J call TRBJ1-2; 9 nucleotides agree with TRBD1. Trimming at V came to 6 bases and at J to 6 bases, leaving 8 bases not matched to a gene. Germline CDR1 is DFQATT and CDR2 is SNEGSKA (reference sequence). This CDR3 comprises 13 residues. CDR3 bases: TGCAGTGCCCGTTACAGGGGGCGGGATGGCTACACCTTC. This encodes CSARYRGRDGYTF.

The chain has TRBV6-1 and TRBJ1-1, with no clear D. V was cut by 6 bases and J by 0 bases, with 17 bases left in between. CDR1 is MNHNS, CDR2 SASEGT, per germline. The length of the CDR3 is 16 residues. Here the CDR3 DNA reads TGTGCCAGCAGGTTGACGAGACAACGAATGAACACTGAAGCTTTCTTT. This translates into CASRLTRQRMNTEAFF.

There are many counts of this clonotype. The CDR3: CATNRGVSYGYTF. CDR3 DNA sequence: TGTGCCACCAACAGGGGTGTCTCCTATGGCTACACCTTC. This chain uses TRBV2 with TRBJ1-2, with 7 nucleotides matching TRBD1. The CDR3 sequence is 13 residues long. V dropped 10 bases and J dropped 4; count of bases not matched to a gene: 9. Germline V CDR1 and CDR2: SNHLY, FYNNEI.

CDR3 in amino acids: CASSQDPGLAGRSGYDEQYF. CDR3 sequence (DNA): TGTGCCAGCAGCCAAGACCCGGGACTAGCGGGGAGGTCGGGCTACGACGAGCAGTACTTC. The chain employs TRBV3-1 and TRBJ2-7, with 13 bases that match TRBD2. CDR1 and CDR2 (germline): LGHDT, YNNKEL (reference sequence). V lost 0 bases, J lost 5 bases, and 16 bases stayed unmatched. The length of the CDR3 is 20 residues.

The sample holds many counts of this clonotype. This chain uses TRBV5-1 with TRBJ1-1, with 11 nucleotides matching TRBD1. CDR1 is SGHRS and CDR2 is YFSETQ in the germline V gene. The CDR3 runs 14 residues. Losses at the gene ends were 4 bases for V and 6 bases for J; bases not matched to a gene: 5. The CDR3 region has the DNA TGCGCCAGCAGCCTCCGGGACAGGGGGTCTGAAGCTTTCTTT. This codes for CASSLRDRGSEAFF.

The chain recombines TRBV24-1 with TRBJ2-5; tentatively, D is TRBD2 (6 bases). Germline V gives CDR1 KGHDR, CDR2 SFDVKD. CDR3 length equals 16 residues. Trimming stripped 3 bases from V and 0 bases from J, with 13 bases between. The CDR3 here is CATSDPPGGYQETQYF. For the CDR3, the DNA is TGTGCCACCAGTGATCCCCCTGGGGGGTACCAAGAGACCCAGTACTTC.

This clonotype was detected many times. The rearrangement links TRBV3-1 to TRBJ2-3; perhaps TRBD2 as D (6 bases). Germline assignment: CDR1 LGHDT and CDR2 YNNKEL (reference sequence). The V gene lost 1 base and the J gene lost 3 bases, with 14 bases spanning the gap. The CDR3 covers 16 residues. The CDR3 sequence: CASSQGPGLVTDTQYF. The CDR3 nucleotides are TGTGCCAGCAGCCAAGGGCCGGGACTGGTTACAGATACGCAGTATTTT.

This clonotype was counted ten times or more. The chain uses TRBV11-2 and TRBJ2-1; D gene uncertain. This CDR3 is 13 amino acids long. Trimming removed 3 bases from V and 9 bases from J, with 12 bases in between. Germline loops: CDR1 SGHAT, CDR2 FQNNGV. The CDR3 DNA sequence: TGTGCCAGCAGCTTCCTCGACATCCGTGAGCAGTTCTTC. Translating it yields CASSFLDIREQFF.

The chain joins TRBV7-9 to TRBJ2-3; 7 bases line up with TRBD1. The J segment lost 6 bases and the V segment lost 5 bases, leaving 17 bases of the junction unmatched. Per germline, CDR1 SEHNR and CDR2 FQNEAQ (reference sequence). This CDR3 is 17 amino acids long. CDR3 DNA sequence: TGTGCCAGCAGCCAAACCTCACAGGGGCGACTCGTGGATACGCAGTATTTT. It translates to CASSQTSQGRLVDTQYF.

This clonotype was seen repeatedly, ten times or more. The chain combines TRBV2 with TRBJ2-5; D is perhaps TRBD2 (7 bases). Trimming pared 0 bases from V and 5 bases from J, leaving 10 bases between. From germline, CDR1 is SNHLY and CDR2 FYNNEI. CDR3 length: 14 residues. In DNA, the CDR3 is TGTGCCAGCAGTGAAGCGCGGGGGCCTGAGACCCAGTACTTC. Protein product: CASSEARGPETQYF.